These 23 T cell receptor beta chains originate from one sample sequenced in a study of T-cell reconstitution after alpha-beta-depleted transplantation in children. A TCRbeta library incorporating unique molecular identifiers was prepared. Each CDR3 protein gets one entry after TCRdb re-called the PCR reads with MiXCR. The sample yields under 85,000 distinct CDR3 sequences, roughly 20% seen once. The sample in question was PBMCs, mostly from graft donor cells, obtained 360 days after TCRalphabeta/CD19-depleted stem cell transplant. Every receptor here comes from a male patient between 2 and 10 years old who had a stem cell transplant for acute lymphoblastic leukemia, so the T cells may come from the graft donor.

This CDR3 is CAAGGVSYEQYF. Here the CDR3 DNA reads TGTGCCGCGGGGGGGGTCTCCTACGAGCAGTACTTC. This sequence joins TRBV7-9 and TRBJ2-7, with 9 bases lining up with TRBD2. V gave up 11 bases and J gave up 0 bases; unmatched junction bases: 2. Germline CDR1 reads SEHNR; CDR2 reads FQNEAQ (reference sequence). This CDR3 has 12 amino acids.

This clonotype was detected a few times. J is TRBJ2-5 and V is TRBV12-3 or TRBV12-4; 7 bases are a match to TRBD2. V trimming: 3 bases; J trimming: 5 bases; junction bases outside the gene matches: 6. The CDR3 totals 14 residues. CDR3 bases: TGTGCCAGCAGTTTTGGCGGGAGCAGTGAGACCCAGTACTTC. This codes for CASSFGGSSETQYF.

This clonotype was counted only a few times. The rearrangement joins TRBV7-9 to TRBJ2-1; TRBD2 matches 13 bases. With 5 bases clipped from V and 1 base from J, the junction kept 5 bases outside the gene matches. The CDR3 is 17 residues long. Germline loops: CDR1 SEHNR, CDR2 FQNEAQ (reference sequence). The CDR3 DNA reads as TGTGCCAGCAGCCTACTAGCGGGAGGGCTTTCCTACAATGAGCAGTTCTTC. Translation gives CASSLLAGGLSYNEQFF. Full variable domain (remainder filled in from reference TRBV7-9 and TRBJ2-1): DTGVSQNPRHKITKRGQNVTFRCDPISEHNRLYWYRQTLGQGPEFLTYFQNEAQLEKSRLLSDRFSAERPKGSFSTLEIQRTEQGDSAMYLCASSLLAGGLSYNEQFFGPGTRLTVL.

The V and J genes are TRBV6-1 and TRBJ2-2, with D tentatively TRBD1 (6 bases). The CDR3 is 14 amino acids. Deletions cut 8 bases from V and 0 bases from J, with 10 bases between. Germline CDR1 is MNHNS and CDR2 is SASEGT. As DNA, the CDR3 is TGTGCCAGCGGGGGACATCCGAACACCGGGGAGCTGTTTTTT. It encodes CASGGHPNTGELFF.

The V gene is TRBV20-1, the J gene TRBJ2-1; 13 nucleotides match TRBD2. The V gene end was trimmed by 6 bases and the J gene end by 14 bases; junction bases not matched to a gene: 13. This CDR3 spans 14 amino acids. The germline V gene encodes CDR1 DFQATT and CDR2 SNEGSKA (reference sequence). As DNA, the CDR3 is TGCAGTGCATTTAGGCCACTAGCGGGAGGGCCGAAGTTCTTC. It translates to CSAFRPLAGGPKFF.

The rearrangement joins TRBV20-1 to TRBJ2-4, with 8 positions matching TRBD1. The length of the CDR3 is 15 residues. Germline V gene data show CDR1 as DFQATT and CDR2 as SNEGSKA (reference sequence). Losses at the gene ends were 5 bases for V and 2 bases for J; bases not matched to a gene: 8. The CDR3 nucleotides are TGCAGTGCTCCCCAGGGGGCACGGACCAAAAACATTCAGTACTTC. It specifies CSAPQGARTKNIQYF.

This clonotype was picked up a small number of times. The chain has TRBV27 and TRBJ2-2, with a weak D call TRBD2 (6 bases). Germline V gene data show CDR1 as MNHEY and CDR2 as SMNVEV (reference sequence). This CDR3 spans 13 amino acids. The V and J ends lost 3 bases and 8 bases respectively, with 10 bases between them. The CDR3 reads CASSFPGAGELFF. The CDR3 region has the DNA TGTGCCAGCAGTTTCCCGGGAGCGGGGGAGCTGTTTTTT.

The genes are TRBV30 and TRBJ2-6; weak D call: TRBD1 (6 bases). CDR3 length: 20 amino acids. Between the trimmed V and J ends, which lost 5 bases and 3 bases, there was a span of 29 bases. Germline V CDR1 and CDR2: GTSNPN, SVGIG (reference sequence). The DNA for the CDR3 is TGTGCCTGGTCCTTTCAACAGGGCTTCATGGCCTTCCATGGGGCCAACGTCCTGACTTTC. This gives the protein CAWSFQQGFMAFHGANVLTF.

The chain recombines TRBV30 with TRBJ2-1; D perhaps matches TRBD2 (6 bases). Trimming cost V 0 bases and J 5 bases, with 23 bases left between them. The CDR3 spans 18 residues. Germline assignment: CDR1 GTSNPN and CDR2 SVGIG (reference sequence). CDR3 bases: TGTGCCTGGAGTGTACTTCACTGGGCTGGGACTCTTCACAATGAGCAGTTCTTC. It translates to CAWSVLHWAGTLHNEQFF.

This chain joins TRBV15 and TRBJ2-7, with D unresolved. Trimming cost V 0 bases and J 9 bases, with 15 bases left between them. This CDR3 has 14 residues. Looked up from germline, CDR1 is LNHNV and CDR2 is YYDKDF (reference sequence). CDR3 nucleotides: TGTGCCACCAGCAGAGAGTTGGGCGGTCAAGTGCAGTACTTC. This translates into CATSRELGGQVQYF.

This clonotype was detected a few times. This chain joins TRBV3-1 and TRBJ2-1; 7 bases fit TRBD2. The junction had 8 bases not matched to a gene; V was cut back by 0 bases and J by 6 bases. The CDR3 has 16 residues. Germline lookup yields CDR1 LGHDT and CDR2 YNNKEL (reference sequence). The CDR3 loop is CASSQESLLAPNEQFF. The CDR3 DNA reads TGTGCCAGCAGCCAAGAATCTCTACTAGCGCCCAATGAGCAGTTCTTC.

This clonotype was picked up a small number of times. This chain links TRBV11-2 with TRBJ1-6; 9 bases are shared with TRBD1. CDR1 and CDR2 from the germline V gene are SGHAT and FQNNGV. The CDR3 contains 15 residues. V dropped 6 bases and J dropped 7; count of bases not matched to a gene: 7. The CDR3 bases are TGTGCCAGCAGGACCGGGACAGGGAGAAATTCACCCCTCCACTTT. Translated: CASRTGTGRNSPLHF. The entire variable domain, with the rest obtained from reference TRBV11-2 and TRBJ1-6, is as follows: EAGVAQSPRYKIIEKRQSVAFWCNPISGHATLYWYQQILGQGPKLLIQFQNNGVVDDSQLPKDRFSAERLKGVDSTLKIQPAKLEDSAVYLCASRTGTGRNSPLHFGNGTRLTVT.

This clonotype was found a few times. This chain joins TRBV12-3 or TRBV12-4 and TRBJ2-1; the match to TRBD2 covers 9 bases. Trimming cost V 5 bases and J 4 bases; bases outside gene matches: 6. The CDR3 consists of 15 residues. The CDR3 nucleotides are TGTGCCAGCAGTGCCGCTAGCGGGATGTACAATGAGCAGTTCTTC. Its protein is CASSAASGMYNEQFF.

This clonotype has a count of ten or more. This may come from a read error, since a much larger clone is one base off. This sequence joins TRBV12-3 or TRBV12-4 and TRBJ2-7; 7 nucleotides align to TRBD2. This CDR3 is 18 amino acids long. The CDR3 here is CAISLLAGVKVRSYEQYF. The CDR3 DNA is TGTGCCATCAGTTTACTCGCGGGAGTAAAAGTGAGGTCCTACGAGCAGTACTTC.

This clonotype came up many times. The genes are TRBV20-1 and TRBJ2-1, with D perhaps TRBD1 (6 bases). The germline V gene encodes CDR1 DFQATT and CDR2 SNEGSKA (reference sequence). The germline V and J ends were trimmed by 0 bases and 7 bases, with 16 bases remaining between them. The CDR3 is 15 amino acids. Here the CDR3 reads CSARDGETGLNEQFF. CDR3 nucleotide sequence: TGCAGTGCTAGAGATGGGGAGACAGGCTTGAATGAGCAGTTCTTC.

In its sample, this clonotype was seen a few times. The rearrangement uses TRBV2 and TRBJ2-3, with 13 bases aligning to TRBD2. V shed 6 bases, J shed 6 bases, and the junction held 12 bases outside the gene matches. Per the germline V gene, CDR1 is SNHLY and CDR2 is FYNNEI. There are 17 residues in the CDR3. The CDR3: CASSPIRTSGSWDTQYF. The CDR3 DNA follows: TGTGCCAGCAGCCCTATCCGGACTAGCGGGAGTTGGGATACGCAGTATTTT. The full variable domain, with the rest looked up from reference TRBV2 and TRBJ2-3, is EPEVTQTPSHQVTQMGQEVILRCVPISNHLYFYWYRQILGQKVEFLVSFYNNEISEKSEIFDDQFSVERPDGSNFTLKIRSTKLEDSAMYFCASSPIRTSGSWDTQYFGPGTRLTVL.

The chain is built from TRBV11-3 and TRBJ2-3, with 9 positions matching TRBD2. The V segment lost 2 bases and the J segment 3 bases; nucleotides outside the gene matches: 0. The germline V gene has CDR1 SGHNT and CDR2 YENEEA. This CDR3 comprises 14 residues. CDR3 in DNA: TGTGCCAGCAGCTTAACTAGCGGGACAGATACGCAGTATTTT. It specifies CASSLTSGTDTQYF. Full variable domain (remainder filled in from reference TRBV11-3 and TRBJ2-3): EAGVVQSPRYKIIEKKQPVAFWCNPISGHNTLYWYLQNLGQGPELLIRYENEEAVDDSQLPKDRFSAERLKGVDSTLKIQPAELGDSAVYLCASSLTSGTDTQYFGPGTRLTVL.

The chain employs TRBV4-1 and TRBJ2-2, with TRBD2 identical over 8 bases. The CDR3 is 19 residues long. Germline V gives CDR1 MGHRA, CDR2 YSYEKL. The junction had 10 bases not matched to a gene; V was cut back by 1 base and J by 0 bases. The CDR3: CASSQAVGRAAANTGELFF. CDR3 DNA sequence: TGCGCCAGCAGCCAAGCCGTCGGGAGGGCCGCTGCGAACACCGGGGAGCTGTTTTTT.

This clonotype was counted between two and nine times. The gene calls are TRBV24-1 and TRBJ1-5; 10 bases line up with TRBD1. In germline, CDR1 is KGHDR, CDR2 SFDVKD. V gave up 5 bases and J gave up 1 base; unmatched junction bases: 4. The CDR3 contains 16 residues. The CDR3 nucleotides are TGTGCCACCAGTGCCGGGACAGGGGTGAGCAATCAGCCCCAGCATTTT. Translating it yields CATSAGTGVSNQPQHF.

This clonotype was seen ten or more times. The genes are TRBV29-1 and TRBJ2-1, with TRBD2 matching over 8 bases. V trimming: 8 bases; J trimming: 7 bases; junction bases outside the gene matches: 19. Germline CDR1 is SQVTM and CDR2 is ANQGSEA. The length of the CDR3 is 16 residues. The DNA for the CDR3 is TGCAGCTTCTCCACCCCCGGGACTAGGAGACGGAATGAGCAGTTCTTC. Its protein product is CSFSTPGTRRRNEQFF.

V gene TRBV7-9 combines with J gene TRBJ1-6; D unclear. The ends were cut back, 5 bases at V and 7 bases at J, with 6 bases in the middle. The germline CDR1 and CDR2 sequences are SEHNR and FQNEAQ (reference sequence). CDR3 length equals 12 residues. The CDR3 sequence is CASSTENSPLHF. CDR3 DNA: TGTGCCAGCAGCACAGAGAATTCACCCCTCCACTTT.

This clonotype was found a few times. The chain carries TRBV7-9 and TRBJ2-4; tentatively, D is TRBD1 (5 bases). Trimming removed 6 bases from V and 7 bases from J, with 16 bases in between. The germline V gene has CDR1 SEHNR and CDR2 FQNEAQ (reference sequence). There are 14 residues in the CDR3. The CDR3 region has the DNA TGTGCCAGCAGACCTATCAGGGCAACCAACATTCAGTACTTC. Its translation is CASRPIRATNIQYF. Supplemented by reference TRBV7-9 and TRBJ2-4, the full variable domain reads DTGVSQNPRHKITKRGQNVTFRCDPISEHNRLYWYRQTLGQGPEFLTYFQNEAQLEKSRLLSDRFSAERPKGSFSTLEIQRTEQGDSAMYLCASRPIRATNIQYFGAGTRLSVL.

This clonotype was observed many times. The gene calls are TRBV12-3 or TRBV12-4 and TRBJ2-3; 12 bases fit TRBD2. The CDR3 runs 16 residues. The trim removed 7 bases at V and 8 bases at J, leaving 13 bases unmatched. CDR3 amino acids: CASTPQRTSGAATQYF. CDR3 DNA: TGTGCCAGCACCCCCCAGCGGACTAGCGGGGCCGCTACGCAGTATTTT.